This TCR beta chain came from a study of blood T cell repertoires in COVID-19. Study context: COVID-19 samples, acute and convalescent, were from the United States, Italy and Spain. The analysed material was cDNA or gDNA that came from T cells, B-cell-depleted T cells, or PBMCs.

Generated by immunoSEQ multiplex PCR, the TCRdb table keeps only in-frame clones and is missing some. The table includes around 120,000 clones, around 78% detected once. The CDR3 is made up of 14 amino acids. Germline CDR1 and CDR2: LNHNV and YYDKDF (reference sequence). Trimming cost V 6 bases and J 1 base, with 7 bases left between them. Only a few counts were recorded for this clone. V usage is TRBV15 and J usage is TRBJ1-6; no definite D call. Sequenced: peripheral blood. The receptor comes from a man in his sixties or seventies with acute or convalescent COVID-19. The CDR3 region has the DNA TGTGCCACCAGTGGGAGTTCCTATAATTCACCCCTCCACTTT. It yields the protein CATSGSSYNSPLHF. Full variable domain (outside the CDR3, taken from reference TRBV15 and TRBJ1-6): DAMVIQNPRYQVTQFGKPVTLSCSQTLNHNVMYWYQQKSSQAPKLLFHYYDKDFNNEADTPDNFQSRRPNTSFCFLDIRSPGLGDTAMYLCATSGSSYNSPLHFGNGTRLTVT.